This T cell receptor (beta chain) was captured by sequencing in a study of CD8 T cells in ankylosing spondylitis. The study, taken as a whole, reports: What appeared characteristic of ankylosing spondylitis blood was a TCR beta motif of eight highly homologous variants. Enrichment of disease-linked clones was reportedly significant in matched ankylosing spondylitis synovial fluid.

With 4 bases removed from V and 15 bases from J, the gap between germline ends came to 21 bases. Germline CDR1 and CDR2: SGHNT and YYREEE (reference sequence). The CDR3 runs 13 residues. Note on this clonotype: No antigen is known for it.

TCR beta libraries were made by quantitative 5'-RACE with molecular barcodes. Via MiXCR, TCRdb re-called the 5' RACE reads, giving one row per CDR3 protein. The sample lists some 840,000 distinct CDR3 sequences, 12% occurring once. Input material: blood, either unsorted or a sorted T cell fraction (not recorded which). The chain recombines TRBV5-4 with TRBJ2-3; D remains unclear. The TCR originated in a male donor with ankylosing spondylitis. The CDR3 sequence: CASSAPPSLVLYF. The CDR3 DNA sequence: TGTGCCAGCAGCGCCCCACCCTCCCTGGTGCTTTATTTT. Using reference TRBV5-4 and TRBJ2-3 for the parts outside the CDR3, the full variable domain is ETGVTQSPTHLIKTRGQQVTLRCSSQSGHNTVSWYQQALGQGPQFIFQYYREEENGRGNFPPRFSGLQFPNYSSELNVNALELDDSALYLCASSAPPSLVLYFGPGTRLTVL.